This T cell receptor (beta chain) was recovered during a study of beta chain features in type 1 diabetes. Study results and limitations: In the patient group, naive, central memory and Treg TCRB repertoires seemed more alike than in the healthy donor group.

Turning to this clone: Its specificity is unknown.

This CDR3 is built from 14 residues. The germline gives CDR1 MGHRA, CDR2 YSYEKL. Trimming took 1 base from V and 1 from J, leaving 6 bases between them. All of the sorted populations showed purity greater than 95%. Every isolated RNA sample was fully reverse transcribed, so sequencing captured expressed TCRB transcripts. Only in-frame clones appear in the TCRdb table, and some are missing; sequencing was by immunoSEQ multiplex PCR. Seen here are 200,000 to 250,000 clones, approximately 70% observed once, and the top ten hold 0.053%. This sequence was found in a man aged 25 to 40 in good health. The chain recombines TRBV4-1 with TRBJ2-3; possible D gene TRBD2, 5 bases. Sequencing input: naive CD4+ T cells from blood. The CDR3 nucleotides read TGCGCCAGCAGCCAAGGGACTCGCACAGATACGCAGTATTTT. Amino acid sequence: CASSQGTRTDTQYF.